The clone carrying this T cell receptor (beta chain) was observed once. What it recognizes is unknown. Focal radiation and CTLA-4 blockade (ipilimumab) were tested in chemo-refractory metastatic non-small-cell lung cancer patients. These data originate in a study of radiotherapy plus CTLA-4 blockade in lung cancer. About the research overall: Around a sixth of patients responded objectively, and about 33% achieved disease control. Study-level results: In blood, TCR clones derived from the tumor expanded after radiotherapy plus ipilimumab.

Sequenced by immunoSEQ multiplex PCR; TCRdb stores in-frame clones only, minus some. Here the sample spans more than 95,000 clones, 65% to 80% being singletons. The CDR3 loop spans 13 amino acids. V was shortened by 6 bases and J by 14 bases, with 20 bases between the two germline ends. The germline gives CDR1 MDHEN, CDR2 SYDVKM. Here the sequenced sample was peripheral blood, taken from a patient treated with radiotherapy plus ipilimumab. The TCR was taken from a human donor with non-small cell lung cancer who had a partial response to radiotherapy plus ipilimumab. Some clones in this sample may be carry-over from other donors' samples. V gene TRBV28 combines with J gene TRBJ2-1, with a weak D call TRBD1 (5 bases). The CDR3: CASRFPAGRLKFF. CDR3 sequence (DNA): TGTGCCAGCAGGTTCCCGGCAGGGCGGTTGAAGTTCTTC. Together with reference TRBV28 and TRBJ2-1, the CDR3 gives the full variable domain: DVKVTQSSRYLVKRTGEKVFLECVQDMDHENMFWYRQDPGLGLRLIYFSYDVKMKEKGDIPEGYSVSREKKERFSLILESASTNQTSMYLCASRFPAGRLKFFGPGTRLTVL.